This T cell receptor beta chain was identified in a study of T cells after yellow fever vaccination. TCR cDNA was made by 5'RACE template switching, adding a universal primer site and UMIs. TCRdb independently ran MiXCR on the 5' RACE reads; one entry per CDR3 protein. The sample consists of 100,000 to 150,000 distinct CDR3 sequences, roughly 6.7% of them appearing once. Turning to this clonotype: Its antigen is still unknown.

Study-level points and caveats: Post-booster reappearance was seen for most primary-vaccination clones (roughly 97% CD4, around 89% CD8).

The receptor was derived from a man aged 18-30 years who received the YFV17D yellow fever vaccine. Material: CD4+ T cells sorted from PBMCs, obtained around 10 days after the first yellow fever vaccination.

CDR3 residues: CASSSRGPAYEQYF. The CDR3 DNA sequence: TGTGCCAGCAGCTCCCGGGGACCCGCCTACGAGCAGTACTTC. The genes are TRBV7-9 and TRBJ2-7; the D call may be TRBD1 or TRBD2 (5 bases each). Between the trimmed V and J ends, which lost 4 bases and 2 bases, there was a span of 12 bases. The germline V gene encodes CDR1 SEHNR and CDR2 FQNEAQ (reference sequence). This CDR3 has 14 residues.